Below are 28 T cell receptor beta chains sequenced from a single sample in a study of blood T cell repertoires in COVID-19. Repertoires were generated with immunoSEQ multiplex PCR, while TCRdb's copy carries only in-frame clones and drops some. This sample has 40,000 to 50,000 clones; about 83% occur once, and the top ten carry 2.1%. Sequencing was performed on peripheral blood. Receptor source: an older woman with acute or convalescent COVID-19.

This chain links TRBV3-1 (or the pseudogene TRBV3-2) with TRBJ1-1, with D possibly TRBD1 on 6 matching bases. Germline-derived CDR1 and CDR2 are LGHDT and YNNKEL (reference sequence). Trimming pared 4 bases from V and 7 bases from J, leaving 13 bases between. The CDR3 extends over 13 amino acids. The CDR3 coding sequence is TGTGCCAGCAGCCCCCCGTCAGGGGATGAAGCTTTCTTT. It codes for CASSPPSGDEAFF.

V is TRBV6-2 or TRBV6-3 and J is TRBJ1-6; no definite D call. CDR1 and CDR2 from the germline V gene are MNHEY and SVGEGT. CDR3 length: 14 residues. Between the trimmed V and J ends, which lost 4 bases and 7 bases, there was a span of 11 bases. CDR3 in DNA: TGTGCCAGCAGTTTTCAGGAAGCCAATTCACCCCTCCACTTT. It yields the protein CASSFQEANSPLHF.

The CDR3 protein is CAWSWAGSRNTQYF. CDR3 DNA sequence: TGTGCCTGGAGCTGGGCGGGGAGCAGGAATACGCAGTATTTT. The chain carries TRBV30 and TRBJ2-3; possibly TRBD2 for D (6 bases). Trimming removed 3 bases from V and 7 bases from J, with 17 bases in between. Germline V CDR1 and CDR2: GTSNPN, SVGIG (reference sequence). The CDR3 has 14 amino acids.

V gene TRBV2 combines with J gene TRBJ1-3; D unclear. CDR1 SNHLY and CDR2 FYNNEI come from the germline V gene. This CDR3 contains 19 residues. Trimming removed 2 bases from V and 1 base from J, with 21 bases in between. CDR3 sequence: CASSERLHILPESGNTIYF. CDR3 DNA: TGTGCCAGCAGTGAACGTTTACATATTCTCCCTGAATCTGGAAACACCATATATTTT.

This clone was seen once. The V call is TRBV5-1, the J call TRBJ2-7; the D is unclear. The length of the CDR3 is 14 residues. Between the trimmed V and J ends, which lost 0 bases and 2 bases, there was a span of 9 bases. CDR1 is SGHRS, CDR2 YFSETQ, per germline. The CDR3 DNA is TGCGCCAGCAGCTTGGTCGGAGCCACCTACGAGCAGTACTTC. Its translation: CASSLVGATYEQYF.

This sequence joins TRBV5-8 and TRBJ1-1; no reliable D call. The CDR3 sequence is 13 residues long. Trimming stripped 3 bases from V and 3 bases from J, with 9 bases between. Per germline, CDR1 SGHTS and CDR2 YDEGEE. CDR3 bases: TGTGCCAGCAGCTCCGACATAGACACTGAAGCTTTCTTT. It encodes CASSSDIDTEAFF.

This chain links TRBV27 with TRBJ1-2, with a possible D match to TRBD1 (6 bases). Per germline, CDR1 MNHEY and CDR2 SMNVEV (reference sequence). The germline V and J ends were trimmed by 0 bases and 6 bases, with 14 bases remaining between them. CDR3 size: 15 residues. The CDR3 here is CASSLSQGIANGYTF. The CDR3 region has the DNA TGTGCCAGCAGTTTATCGCAGGGGATAGCAAATGGCTACACCTTC.

The genes are TRBV3-1 (or the pseudogene TRBV3-2) and TRBJ2-5, with TRBD2 matching over 11 bases. Germline V gene data show CDR1 as LGHDT and CDR2 as YNNKEL (reference sequence). The CDR3 is 16 residues long. The V gene end was trimmed by 7 bases and the J gene end by 2 bases; junction bases not matched to a gene: 9. The CDR3 protein is CASTKRLAGIQETQYF. The CDR3 DNA follows: TGTGCCAGCACCAAAAGACTAGCGGGGATACAAGAGACCCAGTACTTC.

The V gene is TRBV18, the J gene TRBJ2-1; TRBD1 agrees at 8 bases. There are 13 residues in the CDR3. Germline V gene sequence: CDR1 KGHSH, CDR2 LQKENI. V was pared by 5 bases and J by 7 bases, with 4 bases of the junction left unmatched. The CDR3 region has the DNA TGTGCCAGCTCATCCACAGGGGGGAATGAGCAGTTCTTC. It translates to CASSSTGGNEQFF.

The rearrangement joins TRBV6-5 to TRBJ1-2; the match to TRBD1 covers 12 bases. This CDR3 has 13 amino acids. Germline assignment: CDR1 MNHEY and CDR2 SVGAGI. The junction had 4 bases not matched to a gene; V was cut back by 6 bases and J by 8 bases. CDR3 region: CASRGQGARGYTF. For the CDR3, the DNA is TGTGCCAGCAGGGGACAGGGGGCGAGGGGCTACACCTTC.

DNA of the CDR3: TGTGCCAGCAGCCCGCGGACTAGCGGGCGCTTAGATAGCTCCTACGAGCAGTACTTC. This codes for CASSPRTSGRLDSSYEQYF. The gene calls are TRBV7-8 and TRBJ2-7; 11 bases fit TRBD2. The germline CDR1 and CDR2 sequences are SGHVS and FQNEAQ. The CDR3 spans 19 residues. V trimming: 5 bases; J trimming: 0 bases; junction bases outside the gene matches: 15. Full variable domain (outside the CDR3, taken from reference TRBV7-8 and TRBJ2-7): GAGVSQSPRYKVAKRGQDVALRCDPISGHVSLFWYQQALGQGPEFLTYFQNEAQLDKSGLPSDRFFAERPEGSVSTLKIQRTQQEDSAVYLCASSPRTSGRLDSSYEQYFGPGTRLTVT.

The V call is TRBV19, the J call TRBJ1-2; D is ambiguous. The CDR3 runs to 14 residues. Germline CDR1 reads LNHDA; CDR2 reads SQIVND (reference sequence). The V end lost 3 bases, the J end lost 4 bases, and 12 bases lay between the germline ends. The CDR3 region is CASSIGLEGYGYTF. Written as DNA, the CDR3 is TGTGCCAGTAGTATCGGGTTGGAGGGCTATGGCTACACCTTC.

The chain links TRBV29-1 to TRBJ1-5; 7 bases align to TRBD1. Germline lookup yields CDR1 SQVTM and CDR2 ANQGSEA. This CDR3 is built from 14 residues. V lost 6 bases to trimming and J lost 2 bases; unmatched junction nucleotides: 7. The CDR3: CSVATGWGNQPQHF. CDR3 nucleotides: TGCAGCGTAGCGACAGGGTGGGGCAATCAGCCCCAGCATTTT.

The rearrangement uses TRBV5-1 and TRBJ2-6; possible D gene TRBD1, 6 bases. This CDR3 region has 17 residues. CDR1 SGHRS and CDR2 YFSETQ come from the germline V gene. V lost 0 bases and J 0 bases, leaving 10 bases between the germline ends. The CDR3 loop reads CASSLVPGDSGANVLTF. The DNA for the CDR3 is TGCGCCAGCAGCTTGGTTCCAGGGGACTCTGGGGCCAACGTCCTGACTTTC.

J is TRBJ1-4 and V is TRBV7-9; D gene unclear. With 1 base removed from V and 3 bases from J, the gap between germline ends came to 12 bases. This CDR3 has 16 amino acids. CDR1 is SEHNR and CDR2 is FQNEAQ in the germline V gene (reference sequence). The CDR3 loop is CASSLGGVWANEKLFF. CDR3 in DNA: TGTGCCAGCAGCTTAGGTGGAGTTTGGGCTAATGAAAAACTGTTTTTT.

This sequence joins TRBV5-4 and TRBJ2-5; D gene unclear. Trimming shortened V by 0 bases and J by 3 bases, and 6 bases separated the two germline ends. The germline gives CDR1 SGHNT, CDR2 YYREEE (reference sequence). The CDR3 is made up of 13 amino acids. CDR3 protein: CASSLVPEETQYF. The CDR3 bases are TGTGCCAGCAGCTTGGTCCCAGAAGAGACCCAGTACTTC.

This chain links TRBV3-1 (or the pseudogene TRBV3-2) with TRBJ2-5; 16 bases match TRBD2. Germline lookup yields CDR1 LGHDT and CDR2 YNNKEL (reference sequence). The CDR3 consists of 18 residues. The V gene end was trimmed by 4 bases and the J gene end by 5 bases; junction bases not matched to a gene: 10. This CDR3 reads CASSPGLAGGPPTETQYF. The CDR3 bases are TGTGCCAGCAGCCCGGGACTAGCGGGGGGGCCACCAACTGAGACCCAGTACTTC.

This clone was detected a few times. CDR3 protein: CASSPTTSPVNTEAFF. In DNA, the CDR3 is TGTGCCAGCTCCCCCACTACCTCACCCGTGAACACTGAAGCTTTCTTT. This chain links TRBV18 with TRBJ1-1; D ambiguous. V was shortened by 6 bases and J by 0 bases, with 17 bases between the two germline ends. The length of the CDR3 is 16 residues. Germline CDR1 and CDR2: KGHSH and LQKENI.

CDR3 protein: CASSLGLAGGPKSSYNEQFF. In nucleotides, the CDR3 is TGTGCCAGCAGCCTAGGACTAGCGGGGGGCCCTAAAAGCTCCTACAATGAGCAGTTCTTC. The chain uses TRBV3-1 (or the pseudogene TRBV3-2) and TRBJ2-1; 14 bases match TRBD2. Germline assignment: CDR1 LGHDT and CDR2 YNNKEL (reference sequence). CDR3 length: 20 residues. Trimming at V came to 4 bases and at J to 0 bases, leaving 11 bases not matched to a gene.

This clone has a single count. V usage is TRBV12-3 or TRBV12-4 and J usage is TRBJ2-5; D is possibly TRBD2 (6 bases). There are 13 residues in the CDR3. The ends were cut back, 4 bases at V and 0 bases at J, with 6 bases in the middle. The DNA for the CDR3 is TGTGCCAGCAGTTGGACTAACCAAGAGACCCAGTACTTC. Its translation is CASSWTNQETQYF.

The V call is TRBV6-5, the J call TRBJ1-2; D is possibly TRBD1 (5 bases). The V gene's germline CDR1 is MNHEY and CDR2 SVGAGI. V was pared by 7 bases and J by 5 bases, with 17 bases between. This CDR3 region has 14 residues. CDR3 residues: CASTFGGTSYGYTF. The CDR3 nucleotides read TGTGCCAGCACCTTCGGGGGGACCTCATATGGCTACACCTTC.

The V gene is TRBV5-1, the J gene TRBJ2-1; the D is unclear. The CDR3 sequence is 13 residues long. V was clipped by 0 bases and J by 5 bases, with 6 bases between them. CDR1 and CDR2 from the germline V gene are SGHRS and YFSETQ. CDR3 sequence (DNA): TGCGCCAGCAGCTTGGCGTACAACAATGAGCAGTTCTTC. It codes for CASSLAYNNEQFF.

This clone was observed a few times. The chain has TRBV30 and TRBJ2-7; TRBD2 agrees at 7 bases. J gave up 2 bases and V 8 bases, and 21 bases lay outside the gene matches. CDR1 is GTSNPN, CDR2 SVGIG, per germline (reference sequence). This CDR3 contains 17 residues. CDR3 residues: CAGQGGVWPSGAYEQYF. The CDR3 coding sequence is TGTGCCGGGCAGGGAGGGGTATGGCCCAGTGGGGCCTACGAGCAGTACTTC.

The chain is built from TRBV14 and TRBJ2-2, with D hard to call. In germline, CDR1 is SGHDN, CDR2 FVKESK. This CDR3 region has 15 residues. V was shortened by 0 bases and J by 1 base, with 6 bases between the two germline ends. The CDR3 DNA sequence: TGTGCCAGCAGCCAAGATCTAGGGAACACCGGGGAGCTGTTTTTT. Protein: CASSQDLGNTGELFF. Variable domain in full (rest from reference TRBV14 and TRBJ2-2): EAGVTQFPSHSVIEKGQTVTLRCDPISGHDNLYWYRRVMGKEIKFLLHFVKESKQDESGMPNNRFLAERTGGTYSTLKVQPAELEDSGVYFCASSQDLGNTGELFFGEGSRLTVL.

The chain combines TRBV3-1 (or the pseudogene TRBV3-2) with TRBJ2-1; D might be TRBD2 (6 bases). This CDR3 comprises 16 residues. V gave up 0 bases and J gave up 2 bases, with 11 bases separating them. Germline V lookup: CDR1 LGHDT, CDR2 YNNKEL (reference sequence). The CDR3 here is CASSQDPGVAYNEQFF. DNA for the CDR3: TGTGCCAGCAGCCAAGATCCGGGAGTCGCCTACAATGAGCAGTTCTTC.

This clone was seen more than once but under ten times. The genes are TRBV11-3 and TRBJ2-2; no clear D gene. The V end lost 0 bases, the J end lost 8 bases, and 7 bases lay between the germline ends. In germline, CDR1 is SGHNT, CDR2 YENEEA. The CDR3 has 13 amino acids. Written as DNA, the CDR3 is TGTGCCAGCAGCTTAGATTTCGGGGGGGAGCTGTTTTTT. The encoded protein is CASSLDFGGELFF.

The rearrangement links TRBV5-1 to TRBJ2-5; tentative D call: TRBD1 (6 bases). The CDR3 is 18 residues long. Germline-derived CDR1 and CDR2 are SGHRS and YFSETQ. Trimming removed 3 bases at V and 1 base at J, with 22 bases between. The CDR3 DNA follows: TGCGCCAGCAGCTCCGCGAGCCGACAGGCCGCGGGCCAAGAGACCCAGTACTTC. Its translation: CASSSASRQAAGQETQYF. Based on the CDR3 plus reference TRBV5-1 and TRBJ2-5, the full variable domain is KAGVTQTPRYLIKTRGQQVTLSCSPISGHRSVSWYQQTPGQGLQFLFEYFSETQRNKGNFPGRFSGRQFSNSRSEMNVSTLELGDSALYLCASSSASRQAAGQETQYFGPGTRLLVL.

The chain links TRBV12-5 to TRBJ2-1; D uncertain. Deletions cut 0 bases from V and 5 bases from J, with 26 bases between. This CDR3 is built from 20 residues. Germline V CDR1 and CDR2: LGHNT, FRNRAP. In DNA, the CDR3 is TGTGCTAGTGGTTTGGTACGAATTGGCGGTAGGCGACTTCAACACAATGAGCAGTTCTTC. Residues: CASGLVRIGGRRLQHNEQFF.